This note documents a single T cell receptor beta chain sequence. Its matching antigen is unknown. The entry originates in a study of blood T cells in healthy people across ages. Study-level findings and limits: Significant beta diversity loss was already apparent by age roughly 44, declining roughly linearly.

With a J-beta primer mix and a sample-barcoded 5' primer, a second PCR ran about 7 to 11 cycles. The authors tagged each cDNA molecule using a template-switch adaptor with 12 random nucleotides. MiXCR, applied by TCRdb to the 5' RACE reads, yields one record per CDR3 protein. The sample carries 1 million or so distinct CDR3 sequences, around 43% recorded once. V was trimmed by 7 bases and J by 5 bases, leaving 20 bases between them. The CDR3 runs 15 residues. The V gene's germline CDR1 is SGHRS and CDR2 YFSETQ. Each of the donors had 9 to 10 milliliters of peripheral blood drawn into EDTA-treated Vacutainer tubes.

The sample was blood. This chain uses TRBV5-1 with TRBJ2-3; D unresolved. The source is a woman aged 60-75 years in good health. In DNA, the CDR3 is TGCGCCAGCGCTACCACAAGGGTCCGCGGAGATACGCAGTATTTT. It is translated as CASATTRVRGDTQYF.